This T cell receptor beta chain was found in a study of blood T cell repertoires in COVID-19. For the study at large: Acute and convalescent COVID-19 specimens originated in the United States, Italy and Spain. PBMCs, B-cell-depleted T cells, or T cells provided the cDNA or gDNA that made up the material.

Original handling: By means of reference gene primer amplification, nucleated cell counts were estimated. Clones were sequenced by immunoSEQ multiplex PCR, and TCRdb holds only the in-frame ones, with some missing. That table furnishes V, J and clone size, whereas the DNA furnished D and trimming. Among about 170,000 clones listed, 70% to 85% were seen once. Looked up from germline, CDR1 is KGHSH and CDR2 is LQKENI. Deletions cut 8 bases from V and 4 bases from J, with 9 bases between. The length of the CDR3 is 12 residues. This TCR was sampled from a man aged 60-69 years who had recovered from COVID-19. Sequencing was performed on peripheral blood. The V call is TRBV18, the J call TRBJ1-5; D may be TRBD1 (5 bases). As DNA, the CDR3 is TGTGCCAGCCACGACAGTAATCAGCCCCAGCATTTT. Translating it yields CASHDSNQPQHF.